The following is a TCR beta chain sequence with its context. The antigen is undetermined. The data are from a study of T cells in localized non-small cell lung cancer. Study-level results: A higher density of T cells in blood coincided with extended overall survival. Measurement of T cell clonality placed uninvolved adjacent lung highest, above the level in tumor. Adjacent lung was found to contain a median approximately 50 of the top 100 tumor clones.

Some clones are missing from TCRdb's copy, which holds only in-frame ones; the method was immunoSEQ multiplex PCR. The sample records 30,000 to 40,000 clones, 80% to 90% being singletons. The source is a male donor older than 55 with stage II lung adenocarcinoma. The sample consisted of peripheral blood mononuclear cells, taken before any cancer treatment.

The CDR3 loop is CASSSWSTGELFF. The CDR3 DNA reads TGTGCCAGCAGTTCCTGGAGCACCGGGGAGCTGTTTTTT. The chain couples TRBV11-2 to TRBJ2-2; D remains ambiguous. This CDR3 is built from 13 residues. Trimming stripped 6 bases from V and 4 bases from J, with 9 bases between. CDR1 is SGHAT, CDR2 FQNNGV, per germline.